This T cell receptor beta chain was identified in a study of T cell responses to AZD1222 COVID-19 vaccine. Points from the study as a whole: Possibly, clonal diversity was underestimated; donors were largely white British and included more females. Spike-spanning, vaccine-associated CD4 TCRs were dominant at 160-218 and 743-854. The study sampled repertoires only after the peak T cell response.

Regarding this clone: The antigen remains undetermined.

Profiled with immunoSEQ multiplex PCR; TCRdb holds only in-frame clones, not every one. The sample lists about 150,000 clones, around 84% occurring once. This CDR3 contains 15 residues. V lost 2 bases, J lost 7 bases, and 13 bases lay in between. CDR1 and CDR2 from the germline V gene are SGHDT and YYEEEE. The TCR sequence derives from an adult who received the AZD1222 COVID-19 vaccine. V usage is TRBV5-6 and J usage is TRBJ1-6; D not resolved. Source: peripheral blood, taken 28 days after the second AZD1222 dose. In DNA form, the CDR3 reads TGTGCCAGCAGCTTCTATGAGGGTAGAAATTCACCCCTCCACTTT. As protein: CASSFYEGRNSPLHF.